These 18 T cell receptor beta chains share one sample of origin, sequenced in a study of T cell clonotyping in hematopoietic cell transplantation. Repertoires were generated with immunoSEQ multiplex PCR, while TCRdb's copy carries only in-frame clones and drops some. The sample lists about 15,000 clones, less than 70% seen once, with about 8.8% in the top ten. Sequenced: PBMCs. These receptors originate from a human donor who either received an allogeneic hematopoietic cell transplant for a myeloid malignancy or was a related donor (not recorded which). Some clones in this sample may be carry-over from other donors' samples.

The chain carries TRBV30 and TRBJ1-1; D might be TRBD1 (6 bases). This CDR3 has 14 residues. Germline values: CDR1 GTSNPN, CDR2 SVGIG (reference sequence). Trimming took 0 bases from V and 5 from J, leaving 13 bases between them. The CDR3: CAWSVVRGGTEAFF. For the CDR3, the DNA is TGTGCCTGGAGTGTAGTCAGGGGAGGGACTGAAGCTTTCTTT.

The sample holds a few counts of this clone. J is TRBJ1-5 and V is TRBV4-3; D call uncertain. This CDR3 spans 15 amino acids. Germline V gene lookup returns CDR1 LGHNA and CDR2 YSLEER. The ends were cut back, 0 bases at V and 6 bases at J, with 12 bases in the middle. CDR3: CASSQDSGMGQPQHF. CDR3 DNA sequence: TGCGCCAGCAGCCAAGATAGTGGGATGGGTCAGCCCCAGCATTTT.

The chain links TRBV19 to TRBJ1-6; D is uncertain. Per germline, CDR1 LNHDA and CDR2 SQIVND (reference sequence). Deletions cut 3 bases from V and 4 bases from J, with 10 bases between. The CDR3 contains 15 residues. The CDR3 sequence: CASSIKLFYNSPLHF. CDR3 nucleotide sequence: TGTGCCAGTAGTATCAAGCTATTTTATAATTCACCCCTCCACTTT.

Notes on this clone: Being one base from a much bigger clone, this may be a read error. Other DNA sequences in the sample encode the same CDR3. The chain has TRBV6-5 and TRBJ1-1; perhaps TRBD1 as D (5 bases). Germline CDR1 and CDR2: MNHEY and SVGAGI. V was trimmed by 2 bases and J by 4 bases, leaving 5 bases between them. The CDR3 contains 12 residues. The CDR3 is CASSYGGTEAFF. CDR3 nucleotide sequence: TGTGCCAGCAGTTACGGGGGCACTGAAGCTTTCTTT.

The chain uses TRBV5-4 and TRBJ1-2; TRBD1 is a possible D gene (5 bases). This CDR3 has 13 amino acids. Looked up from germline, CDR1 is SGHNT and CDR2 is YYREEE (reference sequence). Trimming took off 2 bases at V and 4 bases at J, with 9 bases between the two ends. CDR3 coding DNA: TGTGCCAGCAGCTTACGACAGACCTATGGCTACACCTTC. It translates to CASSLRQTYGYTF.

As regards this clone: It is likely a read error, because the conserved phenylalanine at the end of the CDR3 is missing. CDR3 DNA sequence: TGTGCCTGGAATCCGGGACTCTCAATCGGTGGCTACACCTCC. Its protein product is CAWNPGLSIGGYTS. This sequence joins TRBV30 and TRBJ1-2; D may be TRBD1 (5 bases). The CDR3 is 14 amino acids. The germline CDR1 and CDR2 sequences are GTSNPN and SVGIG (reference sequence). The ends were cut back, 4 bases at V and 7 bases at J, with 19 bases in the middle.

V usage is TRBV5-6 and J usage is TRBJ1-2, with 10 bases lining up with TRBD1. Looked up from germline, CDR1 is SGHDT and CDR2 is YYEEEE. V gave up 2 bases and J gave up 4 bases; unmatched junction bases: 8. This CDR3 contains 16 residues. The CDR3 region has the DNA TGTGCCAGCAGCTTCCTCTCGGGACAGGGGTCCTATGGCTACACCTTC. This encodes CASSFLSGQGSYGYTF.

The rearrangement links TRBV6-6 to TRBJ2-5, with D possibly being TRBD1 (6 bases). This CDR3 is 13 amino acids long. Per the germline V gene, CDR1 is MNHNY and CDR2 is SVGAGI (reference sequence). V lost 6 bases to trimming and J lost 11 bases, with 19 bases between them. CDR3 nucleotide sequence: TGTGCCAGCAGAGATCAGGGGAGTGGTACTCAGTACTTC. Translation gives CASRDQGSGTQYF.

This rearrangement joins TRBV7-6 to TRBJ1-1; D might be TRBD1 (5 bases). Deletions cut 1 base from V and 5 bases from J, with 14 bases between. CDR1 is SGHVS and CDR2 is FNYEAQ in the germline V gene. The CDR3 sequence is 15 residues long. Written as DNA, the CDR3 is TGTGCCAGCAGCTTAGATCAGGGTAGTGGTACTGAAGCTTTCTTT. This gives the protein CASSLDQGSGTEAFF.

This chain uses TRBV4-1 with TRBJ2-3, with 11 bases aligning to TRBD2. CDR1 is MGHRA, CDR2 YSYEKL, per germline. CDR3 length: 15 residues. The J segment lost 6 bases and the V segment lost 4 bases, leaving 6 bases of the junction unmatched. CDR3 amino acids: CASSLVAGGLDTQYF. The CDR3, as DNA: TGCGCCAGCAGCCTGGTAGCGGGGGGGCTTGATACGCAGTATTTT.

The rearrangement uses TRBV19 and TRBJ1-2; no definite D call. This CDR3 is built from 13 residues. Trimming removed 8 bases from V and 3 bases from J, with 13 bases in between. Germline V gives CDR1 LNHDA, CDR2 SQIVND (reference sequence). CDR3 region: CASGPRTDYGYTF. In nucleotides, the CDR3 is TGTGCCAGTGGACCCAGGACTGACTATGGCTACACCTTC.

CDR3 DNA: TGCGCCAGCAGCCAGGCGGGACAGAACACTGAAGCTTTCTTT. Protein: CASSQAGQNTEAFF. The chain recombines TRBV4-3 with TRBJ1-1; D possibly corresponds to TRBD1 (6 bases). The CDR3 is 14 amino acids. V shed 3 bases and J shed 1 base, with 9 bases lying between them. Germline-derived CDR1 and CDR2 are LGHNA and YSLEER.

The chain links TRBV29-1 to TRBJ2-1, with D perhaps matching TRBD1 (5 bases). The CDR3 runs to 12 residues. The germline CDR1 and CDR2 sequences are SQVTM and ANQGSEA. Between the trimmed V and J ends, which lost 7 bases and 8 bases, there was a span of 15 bases. The CDR3 spells CSAAWGEDEQFF. CDR3 nucleotides: TGCAGCGCTGCTTGGGGCGAGGATGAGCAGTTCTTC.

This chain joins TRBV19 and TRBJ1-5, with 7 bases lining up with TRBD1. The CDR3 is 15 amino acids. The germline CDR1 and CDR2 sequences are LNHDA and SQIVND (reference sequence). The V gene end was trimmed by 3 bases and the J gene end by 5 bases; junction bases not matched to a gene: 7. The CDR3 reads CASSIDRVEDQPQHF. The CDR3 DNA reads TGTGCCAGTAGTATCGACAGGGTAGAAGATCAGCCCCAGCATTTT.

J is TRBJ2-7 and V is TRBV29-1, with a possible D match to TRBD1 (6 bases). There are 15 residues in the CDR3. Trimming stripped 5 bases from V and 6 bases from J, with 23 bases between. Germline assignment: CDR1 SQVTM and CDR2 ANQGSEA. The CDR3 DNA sequence: TGCAGCGTTTTTTTTCCAGGGGCCGCCGGATTCGAGCAGTACTTC. It encodes CSVFFPGAAGFEQYF.

This clone was seen only a few times. The rearrangement joins TRBV6-5 to TRBJ2-7; D gene unclear. The CDR3 is 15 residues long. Per germline, CDR1 MNHEY and CDR2 SVGAGI. V was clipped by 2 bases and J by 0 bases, with 11 bases between them. CDR3 sequence (DNA): TGTGCCAGCAGTTACAGCCCAGAAAGCTCCTACGAGCAGTACTTC. This translates into CASSYSPESSYEQYF.

This clone was observed once. V is TRBV7-3 and J is TRBJ1-1, with 8 nucleotides matching TRBD1. Germline trimming cut 8 bases from V and 1 base from J; bases unmatched to any gene: 3. This CDR3 is 13 amino acids long. Germline V gene data show CDR1 as SGHTA and CDR2 as FQGTGA. CDR3 protein: CASARGPNTEAFF. DNA of the CDR3: TGTGCCAGCGCCAGGGGGCCGAACACTGAAGCTTTCTTT. The whole variable domain, filled in from reference TRBV7-3 and TRBJ1-1, reads GAGVSQTPSNKVTEKGKYVELRCDPISGHTALYWYRQSLGQGPEFLIYFQGTGAADDSGLPNDRFFAVRPEGSVSTLKIQRTERGDSAVYLCASARGPNTEAFFGQGTRLTVV.

The genes are TRBV5-1 and TRBJ2-5; D unclear. Trimming removed 3 bases at V and 4 bases at J, with 10 bases between. CDR1 and CDR2 (germline): SGHRS, YFSETQ. The length of the CDR3 is 13 residues. CDR3 DNA: TGCGCCAGCAGCTCCGAAGGCGGAGAGACCCAGTACTTC. Its protein is CASSSEGGETQYF.